This entry concerns a single TCR beta chain. Study processing details: Quantification of nucleated cells was approximated via reference gene primer amplification. The assay was immunoSEQ multiplex PCR, and TCRdb's table has in-frame clones only and misses some. Clone size and V and J calls were adopted from that table, with D and trimming inferred from the DNA. The top ten hold 9.8% of the sample, which has some 200,000 clones, roughly 84% seen once. The data belong to a study of blood T cell repertoires in COVID-19. Study as a whole: There were acute and convalescent COVID-19 samples, and they came from the United States, Italy and Spain. The analysed material was cDNA or gDNA that came from T cells, B-cell-depleted T cells, or PBMCs.

Sequenced input: peripheral blood. The clonotype originates from an elderly woman with acute or convalescent COVID-19.

The CDR3 DNA reads as TGTGCCAGCAGTCTCCCCGGGACAGGGTACCACGAGCAGTACTTC. Translating it yields CASSLPGTGYHEQYF. The V call is TRBV27, the J call TRBJ2-7; 9 nucleotides match TRBD1. The germline V gene encodes CDR1 MNHEY and CDR2 SMNVEV (reference sequence). With 5 bases clipped from V and 5 bases from J, the junction kept 10 bases outside the gene matches. This CDR3 comprises 15 residues.